A selection of T cell receptor beta chains follows, all from one sample in a study of blood T cell repertoires in COVID-19. The data were produced by immunoSEQ multiplex PCR, yet TCRdb's version contains in-frame clones alone and is incomplete. Here the sample spans 130,000 or so clones, 70% to 90% being singletons. The sequencing sample was made of peripheral blood. Every receptor here comes from a man in his 70s with active COVID-19. The CDR3 runs from the conserved cysteine through the conserved F or W. D genes are given only for firm matches. The size of a clone is reported for some rows only, either as once, few or many, or as a class for expanded clones.

.	.	TRBV30	TRBJ1-2	CAWSVLVGRSGYTF	TGTGCCTGGAGTGTACTAGTCGGAAGGAGTGGCTACACCTTC
.	.	TRBV5-1	TRBJ1-4	CASSFRGSVVGNEKLFF	TGCGCCAGCAGCTTTAGAGGGTCAGTCGTAGGTAATGAAAAACTGTTTTTT
once	.	TRBV6-5	TRBJ2-1	CASRAGRAHYNEQFF	TGTGCCAGCAGAGCCGGCAGGGCCCATTACAATGAGCAGTTCTTC
.	.	TRBV7-9	TRBJ2-7	CASSLGQNIYEQYF	TGTGCCAGCAGCTTAGGGCAGAATATCTACGAGCAGTACTTC
.	TRBD2	TRBV6-6	TRBJ2-6	CASSPRLAGVVTGANVLTF	TGTGCCAGCAGTCCAAGACTAGCGGGAGTGGTTACTGGGGCCAACGTCCTGACTTTC
few	TRBD2	TRBV11-2	TRBJ2-1	CASSLSGRGSQFF	TGTGCCAGCAGCTTAAGCGGGAGGGGTTCGCAGTTCTTC
.	.	TRBV12-2	TRBJ2-7	CASREDTLAGDDEQYF	TGTGCAAGTCGTGAGGACACCCTAGCGGGAGATGACGAGCAGTACTTC
.	.	TRBV5-1	TRBJ2-7	CASSPLGGYYEQYF	TGCGCCAGCAGCCCCCTCGGCGGCTACTACGAGCAGTACTTC
once	TRBD1	TRBV6-2/TRBV6-3	TRBJ2-2	CASSYHNRGRGGELFF	TGTGCCAGCAGTTATCACAATAGGGGGCGCGGCGGGGAGCTGTTTTTT
.	.	TRBV6-1	TRBJ2-5	CASSERGVALGETQYF	TGTGCCAGCAGTGAGCGGGGAGTCGCTCTTGGAGAGACCCAGTACTTC
.	.	TRBV5-4	TRBJ2-5	CASRGGASQETQYF	TGTGCCAGCAGAGGGGGGGCTAGCCAAGAGACCCAGTACTTC
once	.	TRBV5-8	TRBJ2-7	CASSWRRSRASYEQYF	TGTGCCAGCAGCTGGCGCCGATCCAGGGCCTCCTACGAGCAGTACTTC
.	.	TRBV15	TRBJ1-6	CATSSENSPLHF	TGTGCCACCAGCAGCGAGAATTCACCCCTCCACTTT
.	.	TRBV29-1	TRBJ1-6	CSVEGGRYRSPLHF	TGCAGCGTTGAAGGAGGAAGGTATAGGTCACCCCTCCACTTT
.	.	TRBV7-9	TRBJ2-1	CASSLGTLAHEQFF	TGTGCCAGCAGCTTAGGGACTCTAGCCCATGAGCAGTTCTTC
.	.	TRBV5-1	TRBJ1-1	CASSLVTAKNTEAFF	TGCGCCAGCAGCTTGGTAACAGCTAAGAACACTGAAGCTTTCTTT
.	TRBD1	TRBV28	TRBJ2-7	CASSPVGLGQGFQQYF	TGTGCCAGCAGTCCCGTGGGCTTGGGACAGGGTTTCCAGCAGTACTTC
once	TRBD2	TRBV3-1/TRBV3-2	TRBJ2-7	CASSQALRTSSYEQYF	TGTGCCAGCAGCCAGGCTCTGAGGACTAGCTCCTACGAGCAGTACTTC
.	TRBD2	TRBV5-6	TRBJ2-5	CASSRLAGETQYF	TGTGCCAGCAGCAGACTAGCAGGGGAGACCCAGTACTTC
.	TRBD1	TRBV29-1	TRBJ2-3	CSSDRGVDTQYF	TGCAGCTCGGACAGGGGGGTAGATACGCAGTATTTT
.	TRBD2	TRBV7-2	TRBJ2-7	CASSSGTRGYEQYF	TGTGCCAGCAGCTCCGGGACTAGGGGCTACGAGCAGTACTTC
.	TRBD1	TRBV5-6	TRBJ1-2	CASSDLRGGSF	TGTGCCAGCAGTGACCTGCGAGGGGGCTCCTTC
.	TRBD2	TRBV6-2/TRBV6-3	TRBJ2-7	CASSYSSGTPAYEQYF	TGTGCCAGCAGTTACTCGAGCGGGACTCCAGCCTACGAGCAGTACTTC
once	TRBD1	TRBV5-6	TRBJ1-5	CASSFRQGDQPQHF	TGTGCCAGCAGCTTCCGACAGGGTGATCAGCCCCAGCATTTT
.	.	TRBV5-1	TRBJ1-3	CASSSPGGASGNTIYF	TGCGCCAGCAGCTCCCCGGGGGGGGCTTCTGGAAACACCATATATTTT
many	.	TRBV19	TRBJ1-5	CASSISPQINQPQHF	TGTGCCAGTAGTATATCCCCACAGATCAATCAGCCCCAGCATTTT
.	TRBD2	TRBV7-9	TRBJ2-1	CASSLALPGLAANEQFF	TGTGCCAGCAGCTTAGCGCTCCCGGGACTAGCAGCCAATGAGCAGTTCTTC
once	TRBD2	TRBV4-1	TRBJ2-7	CASSQGPGREREQYF	TGCGCCAGCAGCCAAGGACCCGGGAGGGAACGCGAGCAGTACTTC
.	TRBD2	TRBV3-1/TRBV3-2	TRBJ2-7	CASSQDSAPGTRNEQYF	TGTGCCAGCAGCCAAGATTCCGCCCCCGGGACTAGGAACGAGCAGTACTTC
.	TRBD2	TRBV4-2	TRBJ2-2	CASTTDASGSVGELFF	TGTGCCAGCACCACGGACGCTAGCGGGAGTGTCGGGGAGCTGTTTTTT
once	.	TRBV5-4	TRBJ2-1	CASSLDGIGTNEQFF	TGTGCCAGCAGCTTGGACGGGATAGGAACCAATGAGCAGTTCTTC
few	TRBD2	TRBV7-3	TRBJ2-7	CASSLYLAGPSYEQYF	TGTGCCAGCAGTCTTTACCTAGCGGGTCCCTCCTACGAGCAGTACTTC
.	.	TRBV28	TRBJ1-1	CASSPSPGTGPAFF	TGTGCCAGCAGTCCTTCCCCCGGAACAGGGCCAGCTTTCTTT
.	TRBD2	TRBV7-3	TRBJ2-7	CASSLLPGLTYEQYF	TGTGCCAGCAGCCTCCTCCCGGGACTAACCTACGAGCAGTACTTC
.	.	TRBV3-1/TRBV3-2	TRBJ2-2	CASSPGTAFTGELFF	TGTGCCAGCAGTCCCGGGACTGCCTTCACCGGGGAGCTGTTTTTT
.	.	TRBV6-6	TRBJ1-5	CASRGQGSYQPQHF	TGTGCCAGCAGGGGCCAGGGGTCCTATCAGCCCCAGCATTTT
.	TRBD2	TRBV7-3	TRBJ2-1	CASSLTYVAGGKNEQFF	TGTGCCAGCAGCTTAACGTACGTAGCGGGAGGAAAAAATGAGCAGTTCTTC
once	.	TRBV10-3	TRBJ2-7	CAISDTGNEQYF	TGTGCCATCAGTGACACAGGTAACGAGCAGTACTTC
once	TRBD2	TRBV6-2/TRBV6-3	TRBJ2-3	CASSYPLREGALSTDTQYF	TGTGCCAGCAGTTACCCCCTACGGGAGGGAGCACTCAGCACAGATACGCAGTATTTT
few	TRBD1	TRBV7-6	TRBJ2-7	CASSRTGEYEQYF	TGTGCCAGCAGCCGGACAGGGGAATACGAGCAGTACTTC
.	TRBD1	TRBV5-6	TRBJ2-1	CASSGTGQGINEQFF	TGTGCCAGCAGCGGTACGGGACAGGGGATCAATGAGCAGTTCTTC
.	TRBD2	TRBV28	TRBJ2-1	CASSQTSGRINEQFF	TGTGCCAGCAGCCAGACTAGCGGGAGAATCAATGAGCAGTTCTTC
.	.	TRBV15	TRBJ1-1	CATSRDSQGGTEAFF	TGTGCCACCAGCAGAGACTCACAGGGCGGCACTGAAGCTTTCTTT
.	.	TRBV27	TRBJ2-3	CASTGTDTQYF	TGTGCCAGCACGGGCACAGATACGCAGTATTTT
once	TRBD2	TRBV4-2	TRBJ2-7	CASSPGLAIPYEQYF	TGTGCCAGCAGCCCTGGACTAGCGATCCCCTACGAGCAGTACTTC
.	TRBD2	TRBV3-1/TRBV3-2	TRBJ2-1	CASSQSRTSGNNEQFF	TGTGCCAGCAGCCAATCTAGGACTAGCGGAAACAATGAGCAGTTCTTC
.	TRBD1	TRBV3-1/TRBV3-2	TRBJ1-4	CASSQGFRGQANEKLFF	TGTGCCAGCAGCCAAGGTTTTAGGGGACAGGCTAATGAAAAACTGTTTTTT
.	TRBD2	TRBV7-2	TRBJ2-3	CASSLSGRAPDTQYF	TGTGCCAGCAGCCTGAGCGGGAGGGCCCCAGATACGCAGTATTTT
few	.	TRBV10-1	TRBJ2-7	CASSDHASQLSYEQYF	TGCGCCAGCAGTGATCATGCTAGCCAACTTTCCTACGAGCAGTACTTC
few	TRBD1	TRBV27	TRBJ2-7	CASSLETGLYEQYF	TGTGCCAGCAGCTTAGAGACAGGGCTCTACGAGCAGTACTTC
.	.	TRBV6-2/TRBV6-3	TRBJ1-5	CASSYSKQQPQHF	TGTGCCAGCAGTTACTCGAAACAGCAGCCCCAGCATTTT
.	TRBD1	TRBV6-5	TRBJ1-3	CASMGQTGNTIYF	TGTGCCAGCATGGGACAGACTGGAAACACCATATATTTT
.	TRBD1	TRBV25-1	TRBJ1-2	CASSFIGQGHGYTF	TGTGCCAGCAGTTTTATCGGACAGGGCCATGGCTACACCTTC
.	.	TRBV30	TRBJ1-3	CAWSTGGNTIYF	TGTGCCTGGAGTACAGGCGGAAACACCATATATTTT
.	TRBD2	TRBV6-4	TRBJ2-1	CASSELGLASNEQFF	TGTGCCAGCAGTGAGTTGGGACTAGCGAGCAATGAGCAGTTCTTC
.	TRBD2	TRBV5-4	TRBJ2-5	CASSRGLAGAQETQYF	TGTGCCAGCAGCCGGGGACTAGCGGGAGCTCAAGAGACCCAGTACTTC